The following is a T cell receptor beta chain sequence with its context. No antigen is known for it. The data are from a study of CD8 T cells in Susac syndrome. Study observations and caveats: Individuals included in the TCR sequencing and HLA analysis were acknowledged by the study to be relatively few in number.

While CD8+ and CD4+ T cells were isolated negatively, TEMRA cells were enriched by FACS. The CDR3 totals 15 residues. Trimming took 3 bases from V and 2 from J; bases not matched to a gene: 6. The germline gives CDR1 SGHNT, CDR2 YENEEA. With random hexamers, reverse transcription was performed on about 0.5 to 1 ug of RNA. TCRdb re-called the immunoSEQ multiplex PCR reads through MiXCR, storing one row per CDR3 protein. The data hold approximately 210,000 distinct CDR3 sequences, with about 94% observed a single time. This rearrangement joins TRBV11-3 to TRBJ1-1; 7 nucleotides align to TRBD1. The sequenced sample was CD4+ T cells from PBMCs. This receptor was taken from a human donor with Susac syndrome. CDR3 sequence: CASSLLGTVNTEAFF. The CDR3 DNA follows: TGTGCCAGCAGCTTGCTGGGGACAGTTAACACTGAAGCTTTCTTT.